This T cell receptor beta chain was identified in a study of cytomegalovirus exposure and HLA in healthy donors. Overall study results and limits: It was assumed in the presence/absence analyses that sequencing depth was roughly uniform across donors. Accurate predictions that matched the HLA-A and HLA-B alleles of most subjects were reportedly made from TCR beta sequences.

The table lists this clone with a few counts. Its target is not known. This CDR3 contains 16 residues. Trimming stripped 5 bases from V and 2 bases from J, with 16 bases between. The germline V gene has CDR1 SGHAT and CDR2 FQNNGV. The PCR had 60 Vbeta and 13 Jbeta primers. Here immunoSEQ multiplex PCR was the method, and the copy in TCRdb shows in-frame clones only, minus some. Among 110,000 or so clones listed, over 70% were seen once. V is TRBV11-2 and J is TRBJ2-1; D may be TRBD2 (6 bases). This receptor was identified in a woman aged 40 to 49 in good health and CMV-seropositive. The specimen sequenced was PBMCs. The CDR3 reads CASSRRTMAPYNEQFF. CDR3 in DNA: TGTGCCAGCAGCAGACGGACTATGGCTCCCTACAATGAGCAGTTCTTC. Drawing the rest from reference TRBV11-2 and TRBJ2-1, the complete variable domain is EAGVAQSPRYKIIEKRQSVAFWCNPISGHATLYWYQQILGQGPKLLIQFQNNGVVDDSQLPKDRFSAERLKGVDSTLKIQPAKLEDSAVYLCASSRRTMAPYNEQFFGPGTRLTVL.